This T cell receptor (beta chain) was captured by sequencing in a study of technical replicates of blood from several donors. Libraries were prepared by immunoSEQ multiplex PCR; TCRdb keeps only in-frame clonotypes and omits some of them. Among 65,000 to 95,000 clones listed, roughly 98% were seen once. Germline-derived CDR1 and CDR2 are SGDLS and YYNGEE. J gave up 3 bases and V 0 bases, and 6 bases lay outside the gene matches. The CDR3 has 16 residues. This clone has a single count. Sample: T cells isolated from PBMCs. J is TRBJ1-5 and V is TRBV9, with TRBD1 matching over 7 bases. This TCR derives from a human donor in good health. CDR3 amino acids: CASSVGPGTVNQPQHF. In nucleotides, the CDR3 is TGTGCCAGCAGCGTAGGACCCGGGACAGTCAATCAGCCCCAGCATTTT.